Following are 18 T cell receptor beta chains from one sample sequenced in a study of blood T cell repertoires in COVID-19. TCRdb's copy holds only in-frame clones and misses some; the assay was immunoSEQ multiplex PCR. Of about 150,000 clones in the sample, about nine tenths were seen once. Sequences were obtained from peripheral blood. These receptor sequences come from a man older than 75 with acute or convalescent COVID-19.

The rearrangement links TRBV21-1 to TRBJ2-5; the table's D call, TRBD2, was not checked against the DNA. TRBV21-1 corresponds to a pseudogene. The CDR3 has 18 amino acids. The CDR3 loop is CASSKFQRGAPWQETQYF. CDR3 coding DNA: TGTGCCAGCAGCAAATTCCAGCGGGGGGCCCCTTGGCAAGAGACCCAGTACTTC.

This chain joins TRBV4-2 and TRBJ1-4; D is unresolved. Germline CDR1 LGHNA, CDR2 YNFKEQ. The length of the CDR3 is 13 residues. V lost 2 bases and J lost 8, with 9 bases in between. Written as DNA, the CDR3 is TGTGCCAGCAGCCAAAAGGGAGGGGAAAAACTGTTTTTT. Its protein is CASSQKGGEKLFF.

The CDR3 region is CASSLDVWRGGRDTQYF. The CDR3 nucleotides are TGTGCCAGCAGCTTAGATGTGTGGCGGGGGGGCAGGGATACGCAGTATTTT. The rearrangement links TRBV11-2 to TRBJ2-3; 9 nucleotides line up with TRBD2. CDR1 and CDR2 from the germline V gene are SGHAT and FQNNGV. The CDR3 length is 17 residues. V gave up 0 bases and J gave up 6 bases; unmatched junction bases: 10.

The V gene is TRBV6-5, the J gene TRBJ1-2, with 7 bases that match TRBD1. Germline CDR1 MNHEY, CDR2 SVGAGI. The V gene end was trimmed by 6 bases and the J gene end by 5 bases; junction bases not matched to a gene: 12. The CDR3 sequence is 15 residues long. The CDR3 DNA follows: TGTGCCAGCAGCCGAGGACAGGTTCAAGGATATGGCTACACCTTC. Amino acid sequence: CASSRGQVQGYGYTF.

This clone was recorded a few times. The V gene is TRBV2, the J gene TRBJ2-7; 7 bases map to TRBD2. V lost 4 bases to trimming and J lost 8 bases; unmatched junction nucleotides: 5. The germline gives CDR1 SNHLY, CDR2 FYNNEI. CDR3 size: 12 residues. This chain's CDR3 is CASSGEGPKQYF. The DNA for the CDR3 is TGTGCCAGCAGTGGGGAGGGTCCCAAGCAGTACTTC.

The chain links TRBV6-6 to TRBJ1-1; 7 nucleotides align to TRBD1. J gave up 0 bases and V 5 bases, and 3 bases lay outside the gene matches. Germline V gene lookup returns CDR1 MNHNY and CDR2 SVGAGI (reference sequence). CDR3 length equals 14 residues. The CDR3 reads CASSRGQMNTEAFF. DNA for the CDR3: TGTGCCAGCAGTAGGGGACAGATGAACACTGAAGCTTTCTTT.

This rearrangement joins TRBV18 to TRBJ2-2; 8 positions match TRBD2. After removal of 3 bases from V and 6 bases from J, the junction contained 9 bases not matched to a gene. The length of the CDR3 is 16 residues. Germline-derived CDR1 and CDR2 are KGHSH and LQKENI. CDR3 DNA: TGTGCCAGCTCACCCCTCGGGACTAGTGACGCCGGGGAGCTGTTTTTT. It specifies CASSPLGTSDAGELFF.

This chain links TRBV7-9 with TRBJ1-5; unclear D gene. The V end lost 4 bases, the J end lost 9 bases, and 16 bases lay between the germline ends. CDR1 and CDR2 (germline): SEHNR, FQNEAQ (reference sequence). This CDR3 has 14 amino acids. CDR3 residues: CASSSEGTVRPQHF. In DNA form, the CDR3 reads TGTGCCAGCAGCTCTGAGGGCACGGTTCGGCCCCAGCATTTT.

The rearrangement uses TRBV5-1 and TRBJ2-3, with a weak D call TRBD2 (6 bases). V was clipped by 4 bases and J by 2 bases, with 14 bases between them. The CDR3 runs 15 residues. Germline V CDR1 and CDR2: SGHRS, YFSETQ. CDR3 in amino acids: CASSAGTSSTDTQYF. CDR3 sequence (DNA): TGCGCCAGCAGCGCGGGGACCTCTTCCACAGATACGCAGTATTTT. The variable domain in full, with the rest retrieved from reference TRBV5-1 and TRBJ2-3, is KAGVTQTPRYLIKTRGQQVTLSCSPISGHRSVSWYQQTPGQGLQFLFEYFSETQRNKGNFPGRFSGRQFSNSRSEMNVSTLELGDSALYLCASSAGTSSTDTQYFGPGTRLTVL.

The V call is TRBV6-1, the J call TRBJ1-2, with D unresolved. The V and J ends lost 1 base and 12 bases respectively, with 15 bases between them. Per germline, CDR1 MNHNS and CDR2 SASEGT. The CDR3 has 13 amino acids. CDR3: CASSEVVGSGDTF. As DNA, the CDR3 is TGTGCCAGCAGTGAAGTAGTGGGGAGTGGAGACACCTTC.

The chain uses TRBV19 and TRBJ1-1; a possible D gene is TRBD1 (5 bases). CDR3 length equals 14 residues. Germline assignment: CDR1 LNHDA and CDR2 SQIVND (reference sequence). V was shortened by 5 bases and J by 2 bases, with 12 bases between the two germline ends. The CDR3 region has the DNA TGTGCCAGTAGTGCGGGGCAAGAAAACACTGAAGCTTTCTTT. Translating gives CASSAGQENTEAFF.

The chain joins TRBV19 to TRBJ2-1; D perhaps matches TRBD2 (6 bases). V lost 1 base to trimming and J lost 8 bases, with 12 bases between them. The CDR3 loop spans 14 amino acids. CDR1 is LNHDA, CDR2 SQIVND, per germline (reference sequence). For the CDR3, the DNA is TGTGCCAGTAGTATAGCGGGAGAGGGCTATGAGCAGTTCTTC. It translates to CASSIAGEGYEQFF.

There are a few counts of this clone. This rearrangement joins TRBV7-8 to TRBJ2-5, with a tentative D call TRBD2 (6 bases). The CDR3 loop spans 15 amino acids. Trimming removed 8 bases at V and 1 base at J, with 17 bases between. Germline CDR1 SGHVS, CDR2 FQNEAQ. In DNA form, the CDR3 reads TGTGCCAGCCTCGGGCGGGACCCATTCCAAGAGACCCAGTACTTC. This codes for CASLGRDPFQETQYF.

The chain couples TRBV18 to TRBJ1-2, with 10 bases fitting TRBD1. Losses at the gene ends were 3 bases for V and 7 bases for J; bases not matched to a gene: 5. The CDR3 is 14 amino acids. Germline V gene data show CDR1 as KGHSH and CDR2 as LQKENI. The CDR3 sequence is CASSPGQGLAGYTF. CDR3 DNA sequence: TGTGCCAGCTCACCGGGACAGGGGCTCGCTGGCTACACCTTC.

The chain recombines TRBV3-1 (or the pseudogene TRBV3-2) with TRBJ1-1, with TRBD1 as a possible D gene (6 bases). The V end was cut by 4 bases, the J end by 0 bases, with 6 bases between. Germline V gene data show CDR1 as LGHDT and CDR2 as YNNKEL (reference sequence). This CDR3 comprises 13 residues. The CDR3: CASSRTVNTEAFF. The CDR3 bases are TGTGCCAGCAGCCGGACAGTGAACACTGAAGCTTTCTTT.

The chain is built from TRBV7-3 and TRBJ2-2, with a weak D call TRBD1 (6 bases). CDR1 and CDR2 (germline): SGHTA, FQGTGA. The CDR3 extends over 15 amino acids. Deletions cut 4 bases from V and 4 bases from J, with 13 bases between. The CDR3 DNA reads TGTGCCAGCAGCTGGTCCGGGACACCCACCGGGGAGCTGTTTTTT. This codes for CASSWSGTPTGELFF.

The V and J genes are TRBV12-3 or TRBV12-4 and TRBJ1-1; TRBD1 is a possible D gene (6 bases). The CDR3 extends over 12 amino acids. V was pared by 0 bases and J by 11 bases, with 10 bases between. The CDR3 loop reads CASSLASRGAFF. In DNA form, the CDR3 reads TGTGCCAGCAGTTTAGCGAGTAGGGGGGCTTTCTTT.

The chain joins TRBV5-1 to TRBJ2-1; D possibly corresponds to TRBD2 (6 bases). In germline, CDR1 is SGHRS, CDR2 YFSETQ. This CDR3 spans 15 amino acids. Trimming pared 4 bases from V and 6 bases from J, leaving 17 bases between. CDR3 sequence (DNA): TGCGCCAGCAGCCCCGGGAGCCATGGTGGCAATGAGCAGTTCTTC. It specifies CASSPGSHGGNEQFF.